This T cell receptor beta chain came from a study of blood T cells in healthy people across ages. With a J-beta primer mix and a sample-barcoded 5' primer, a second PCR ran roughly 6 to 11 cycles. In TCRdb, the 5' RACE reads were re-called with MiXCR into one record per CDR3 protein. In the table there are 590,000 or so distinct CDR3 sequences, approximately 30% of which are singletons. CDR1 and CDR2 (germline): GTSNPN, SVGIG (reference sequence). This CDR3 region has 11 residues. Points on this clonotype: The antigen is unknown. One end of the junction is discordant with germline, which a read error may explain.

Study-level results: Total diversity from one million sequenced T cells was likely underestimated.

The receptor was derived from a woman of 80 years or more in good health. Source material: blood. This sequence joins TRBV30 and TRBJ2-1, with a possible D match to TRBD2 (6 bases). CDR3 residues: CARRERVEQCF. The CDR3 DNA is TGTGCCAGGAGGGAAAGGGTGGAGCAGTGCTTC.